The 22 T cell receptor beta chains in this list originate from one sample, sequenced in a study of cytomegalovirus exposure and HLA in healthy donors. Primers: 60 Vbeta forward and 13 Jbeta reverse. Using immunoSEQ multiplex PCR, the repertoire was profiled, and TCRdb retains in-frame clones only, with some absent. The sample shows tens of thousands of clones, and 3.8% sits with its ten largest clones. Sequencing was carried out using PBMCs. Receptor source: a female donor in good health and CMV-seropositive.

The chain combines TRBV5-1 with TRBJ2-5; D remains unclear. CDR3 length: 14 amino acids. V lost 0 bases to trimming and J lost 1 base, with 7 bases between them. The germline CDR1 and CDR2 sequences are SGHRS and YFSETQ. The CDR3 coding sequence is TGCGCCAGCAGCTTGGGGGCCGGCCAAGAGACCCAGTACTTC. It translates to CASSLGAGQETQYF.

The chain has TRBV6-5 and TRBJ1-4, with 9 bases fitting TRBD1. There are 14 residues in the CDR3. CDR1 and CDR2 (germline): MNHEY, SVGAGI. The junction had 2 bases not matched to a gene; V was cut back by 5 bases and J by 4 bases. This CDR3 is CASSQDRGNEKLFF. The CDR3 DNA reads TGTGCCAGCAGTCAGGACAGGGGTAATGAAAAACTGTTTTTT.

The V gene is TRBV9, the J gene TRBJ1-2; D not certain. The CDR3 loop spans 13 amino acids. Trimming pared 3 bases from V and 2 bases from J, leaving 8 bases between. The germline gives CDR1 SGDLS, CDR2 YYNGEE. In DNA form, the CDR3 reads TGTGCCAGCAGCGCGACAAGGAACTATGGCTACACCTTC. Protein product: CASSATRNYGYTF.

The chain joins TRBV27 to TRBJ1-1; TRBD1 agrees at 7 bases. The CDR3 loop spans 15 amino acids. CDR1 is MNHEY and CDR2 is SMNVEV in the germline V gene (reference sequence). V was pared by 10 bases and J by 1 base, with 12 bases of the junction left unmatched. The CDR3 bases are TGTGCCACCAACCCTAGGGGGCGGTCGAACACTGAAGCTTTCTTT. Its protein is CATNPRGRSNTEAFF.

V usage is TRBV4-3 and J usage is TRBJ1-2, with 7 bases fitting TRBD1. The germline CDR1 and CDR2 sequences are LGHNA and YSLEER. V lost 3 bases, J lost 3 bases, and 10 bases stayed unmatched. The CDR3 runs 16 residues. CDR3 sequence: CASSQDDRVLDYGYTF. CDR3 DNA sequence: TGCGCCAGCAGCCAGGACGACAGGGTTCTAGACTATGGCTACACCTTC.

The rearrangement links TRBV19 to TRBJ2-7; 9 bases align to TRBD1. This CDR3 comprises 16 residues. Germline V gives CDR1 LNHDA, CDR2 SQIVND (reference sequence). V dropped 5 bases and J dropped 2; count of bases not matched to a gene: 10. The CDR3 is CASSPKTGGRTYEQYF. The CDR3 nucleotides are TGTGCCAGTAGTCCCAAGACAGGGGGGAGAACCTACGAGCAGTACTTC.

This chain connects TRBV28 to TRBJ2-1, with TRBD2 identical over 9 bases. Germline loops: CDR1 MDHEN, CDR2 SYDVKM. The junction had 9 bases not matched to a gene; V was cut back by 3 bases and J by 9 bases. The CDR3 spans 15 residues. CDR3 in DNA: TGTGCCAGCAGTTTCAGCCTAGCGGGACTCGGTGAGCAGTTCTTC. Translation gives CASSFSLAGLGEQFF.

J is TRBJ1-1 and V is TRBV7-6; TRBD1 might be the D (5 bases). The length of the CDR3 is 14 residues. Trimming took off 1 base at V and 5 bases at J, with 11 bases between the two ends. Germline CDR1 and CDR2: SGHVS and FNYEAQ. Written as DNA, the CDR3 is TGTGCCAGCAGCTTAGTCGGGGGGAGTACTGAAGCTTTCTTT. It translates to CASSLVGGSTEAFF.

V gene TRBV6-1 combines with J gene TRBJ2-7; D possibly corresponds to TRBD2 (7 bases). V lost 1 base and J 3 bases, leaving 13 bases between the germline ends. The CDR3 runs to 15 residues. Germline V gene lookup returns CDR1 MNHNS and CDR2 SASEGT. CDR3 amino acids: CASSEVGGGYYEQYF. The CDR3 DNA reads TGTGCCAGCAGTGAAGTGGGAGGGGGTTACTACGAGCAGTACTTC.

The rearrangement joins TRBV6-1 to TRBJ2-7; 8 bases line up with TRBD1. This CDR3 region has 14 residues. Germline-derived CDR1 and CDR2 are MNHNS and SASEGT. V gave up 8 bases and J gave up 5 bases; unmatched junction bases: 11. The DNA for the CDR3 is TGTGCCAGCGTTCGACAGGGGCCCGTCCACGAGCAGTACTTC. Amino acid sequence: CASVRQGPVHEQYF.

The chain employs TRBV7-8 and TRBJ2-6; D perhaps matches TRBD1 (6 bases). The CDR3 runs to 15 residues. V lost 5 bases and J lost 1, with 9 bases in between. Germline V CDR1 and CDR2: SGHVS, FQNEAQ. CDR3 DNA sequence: TGTGCCAGCAGCGTGGGGGCATCTGGGGCCAACGTCCTGACTTTC. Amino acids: CASSVGASGANVLTF.

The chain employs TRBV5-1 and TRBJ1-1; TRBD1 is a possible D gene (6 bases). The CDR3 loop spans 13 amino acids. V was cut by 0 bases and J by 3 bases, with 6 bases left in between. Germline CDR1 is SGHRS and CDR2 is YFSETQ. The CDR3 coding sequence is TGCGCCAGCAGCTTGGACAGGGACACTGAAGCTTTCTTT. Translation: CASSLDRDTEAFF.

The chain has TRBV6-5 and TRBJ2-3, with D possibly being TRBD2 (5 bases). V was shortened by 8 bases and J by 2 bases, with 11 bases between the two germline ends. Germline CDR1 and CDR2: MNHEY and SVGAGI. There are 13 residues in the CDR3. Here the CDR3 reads CASSPGFTDTQYF. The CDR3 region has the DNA TGTGCCAGCTCCCCGGGGTTCACAGATACGCAGTATTTT.

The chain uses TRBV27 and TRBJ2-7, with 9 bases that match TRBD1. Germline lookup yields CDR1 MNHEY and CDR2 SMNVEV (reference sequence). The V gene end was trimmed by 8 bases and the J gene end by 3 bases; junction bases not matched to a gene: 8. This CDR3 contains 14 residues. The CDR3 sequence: CASPDRGLFYEQYF. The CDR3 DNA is TGTGCCAGCCCGGACAGGGGCCTCTTCTACGAGCAGTACTTC.

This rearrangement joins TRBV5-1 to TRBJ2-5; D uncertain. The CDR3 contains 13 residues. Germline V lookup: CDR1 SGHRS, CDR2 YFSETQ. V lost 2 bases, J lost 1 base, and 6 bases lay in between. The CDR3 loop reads CASSFRGQETQYF. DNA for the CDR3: TGCGCCAGCAGCTTTCGAGGCCAAGAGACCCAGTACTTC.

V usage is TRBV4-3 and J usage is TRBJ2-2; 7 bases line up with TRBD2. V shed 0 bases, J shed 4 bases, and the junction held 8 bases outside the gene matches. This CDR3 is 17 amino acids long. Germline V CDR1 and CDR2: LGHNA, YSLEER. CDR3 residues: CASSQDTAGSGTGELFF. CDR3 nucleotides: TGCGCCAGCAGCCAAGATACAGCGGGGTCGGGCACCGGGGAGCTGTTTTTT.

CDR3 loop: CASSEQGGWSYEQYF. Written as DNA, the CDR3 is TGTGCCAGCAGTGAACAGGGAGGGTGGTCCTACGAGCAGTACTTC. V and J are TRBV27 and TRBJ2-7, with D possibly TRBD2 on 7 matching bases. The CDR3 is 15 amino acids. Deletions cut 5 bases from V and 1 base from J, with 15 bases between. Per germline, CDR1 MNHEY and CDR2 SMNVEV (reference sequence).

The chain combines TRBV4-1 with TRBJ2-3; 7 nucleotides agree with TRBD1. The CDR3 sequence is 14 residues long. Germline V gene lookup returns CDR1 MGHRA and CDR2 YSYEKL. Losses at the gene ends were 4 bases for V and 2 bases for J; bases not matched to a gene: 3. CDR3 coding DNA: TGCGCCAGCAGCCGGGACAGCTTCACAGATACGCAGTATTTT. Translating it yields CASSRDSFTDTQYF.

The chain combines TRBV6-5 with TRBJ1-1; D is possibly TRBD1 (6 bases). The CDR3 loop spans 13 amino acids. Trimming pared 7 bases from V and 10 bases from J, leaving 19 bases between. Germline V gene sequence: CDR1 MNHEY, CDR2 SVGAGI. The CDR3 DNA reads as TGTGCCAGCACCAAGCGCGGGGGCGGTCCAGCTTTCTTT. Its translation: CASTKRGGGPAFF.

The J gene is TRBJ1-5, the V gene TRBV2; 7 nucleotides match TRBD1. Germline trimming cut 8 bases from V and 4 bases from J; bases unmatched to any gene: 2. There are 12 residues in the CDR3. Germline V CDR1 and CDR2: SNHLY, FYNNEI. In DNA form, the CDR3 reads TGTGCCAGCCGGGACAGTAATCAGCCCCAGCATTTT. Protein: CASRDSNQPQHF.

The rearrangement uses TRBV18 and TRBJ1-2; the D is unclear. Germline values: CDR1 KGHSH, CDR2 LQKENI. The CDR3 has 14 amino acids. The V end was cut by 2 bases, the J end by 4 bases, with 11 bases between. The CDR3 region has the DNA TGTGCCAGCTCACCATCCCAACGCGGCTATGGCTACACCTTC. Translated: CASSPSQRGYGYTF.

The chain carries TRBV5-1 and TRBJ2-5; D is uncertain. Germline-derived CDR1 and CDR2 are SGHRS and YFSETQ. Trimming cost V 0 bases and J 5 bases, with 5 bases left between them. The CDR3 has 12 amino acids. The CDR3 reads CASSLDSETQYF. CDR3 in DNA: TGCGCCAGCAGCTTGGATTCGGAGACCCAGTACTTC.